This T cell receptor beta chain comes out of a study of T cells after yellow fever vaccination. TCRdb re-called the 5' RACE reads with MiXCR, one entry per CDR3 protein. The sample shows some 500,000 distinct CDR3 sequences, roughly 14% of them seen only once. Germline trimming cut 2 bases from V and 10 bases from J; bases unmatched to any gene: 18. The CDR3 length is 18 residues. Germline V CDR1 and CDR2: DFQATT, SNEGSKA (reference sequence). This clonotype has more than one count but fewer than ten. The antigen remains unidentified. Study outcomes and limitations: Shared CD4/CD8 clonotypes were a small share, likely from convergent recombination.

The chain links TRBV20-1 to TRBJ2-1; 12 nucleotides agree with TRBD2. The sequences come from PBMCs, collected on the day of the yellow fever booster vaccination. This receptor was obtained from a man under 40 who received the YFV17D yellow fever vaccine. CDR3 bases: TGCAGTGCTAGACCGTGGGGGACTAGCGGGTACAGGGTCGGCGAGCAGTTCTTC. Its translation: CSARPWGTSGYRVGEQFF.